The 19 T cell receptor beta chains in this list originate from one sample, sequenced in a study of identical twins. TCRdb passed the 5' RACE reads through MiXCR, listing each CDR3 protein once. The sample shows around 670,000 distinct CDR3 sequences, 5.5% to 6.5% of them seen only once. The specimen sequenced was naive T cells sorted from blood. Receptors originate from a man in his late teens or twenties in good health.

This clonotype came up a few times. V usage is TRBV18 and J usage is TRBJ2-1; TRBD1 matches at 9 bases. CDR1 is KGHSH, CDR2 LQKENI, per germline. With 5 bases clipped from V and 7 bases from J, the junction kept 3 bases outside the gene matches. CDR3 length equals 13 residues. DNA of the CDR3: TGTGCCAGCTCAAGGGACAGGGAAAATGAGCAGTTCTTC. It is translated as CASSRDRENEQFF.

As for this clonotype: Given a much more abundant clone one base away, this may be a read error. The chain carries TRBV29-1 and TRBJ2-1, with D possibly being TRBD1 or TRBD2 (6 bases each). Deletions cut 3 bases from V and 7 bases from J, with 13 bases between. CDR1 and CDR2 from the germline V gene are SQVTM and ANQGSEA. The CDR3 is 13 residues long. Written as DNA, the CDR3 is TGCAGCGTTGATTGGGGGGCGCATAATGAGCAGTTCTTC. It specifies CSVDWGAHNEQFF.

This clonotype was found many times. The chain uses TRBV4-3 and TRBJ2-3; 8 nucleotides align to TRBD1. With V trimmed by 8 bases and J by 4 bases, 8 bases remained unmatched. The length of the CDR3 is 14 residues. Germline CDR1 LGHNA, CDR2 YSLEER. The CDR3 reads CASVAGGAADTQYF. The CDR3 DNA follows: TGCGCCAGCGTCGCAGGGGGCGCAGCAGATACGCAGTATTTT.

This clonotype was seen ten or more times. This sequence joins TRBV2 and TRBJ2-1, with TRBD2 matching over 7 bases. V shed 2 bases and J 1 base; nucleotides not matched to a gene: 2. The CDR3 runs to 15 residues. Per germline, CDR1 SNHLY and CDR2 FYNNEI. CDR3 sequence: CASSEPGGSYNEQFF. CDR3 sequence (DNA): TGTGCCAGCAGTGAACCGGGAGGTTCCTACAATGAGCAGTTCTTC.

This clonotype was counted many times. The chain joins TRBV7-9 to TRBJ2-1; no clear D gene. Deletions cut 1 base from V and 8 bases from J, with 9 bases between. The CDR3 sequence is 13 residues long. Germline CDR1 SEHNR, CDR2 FQNEAQ (reference sequence). In DNA, the CDR3 is TGTGCCAGCAGCTTAGTCTTTAACGATGAGCAGTTCTTC. Translated, it gives CASSLVFNDEQFF.

V gene TRBV4-3 combines with J gene TRBJ2-1; TRBD2 matches 7 bases. The CDR3 consists of 16 residues. V was clipped by 4 bases and J by 1 base; unmatched bases: 7. From germline, CDR1 is LGHNA and CDR2 YSLEER. The CDR3: CASSRLAGQSYNEQFF. CDR3 DNA sequence: TGCGCCAGCAGCCGCTTAGCGGGCCAGTCCTACAATGAGCAGTTCTTC.

The chain couples TRBV28 to TRBJ1-2, with a possible D match to TRBD1 (6 bases). The CDR3 runs 13 residues. CDR1 is MDHEN, CDR2 SYDVKM, per germline. V was cut by 7 bases and J by 4 bases, with 13 bases left in between. The chain's CDR3 is CASNLGQIYGYTF. DNA of the CDR3: TGTGCCAGCAATCTAGGACAGATCTATGGCTACACCTTC.

This clonotype was detected ten times or more. The junction shows a germline mismatch at one end, possibly a read error. The rearrangement uses TRBV11-2 and TRBJ2-3; either TRBD1 or TRBD2 may fit D (5 bases each). The length of the CDR3 is 13 residues. The germline V gene encodes CDR1 SGHAT and CDR2 FQNNGV. The CDR3 region has the DNA TGCGCCAGCAGCCCAGGGACCACAGATACGCAGTATTTT. Its protein is CASSPGTTDTQYF.

This clonotype was seen a handful of times. The CDR3 nucleotides read TGTGCCACACGAAATTCAGGGGGGAAGGATGAGCAGTTCTTC. Protein sequence: CATRNSGGKDEQFF. The rearrangement joins TRBV6-1 to TRBJ2-1, with D perhaps matching TRBD1 (7 bases). CDR3 length: 14 residues. Trimming left V 10 bases short and J 8 bases short, with 21 bases between. The germline gives CDR1 MNHNS, CDR2 SASEGT.

V usage is TRBV12-3 or TRBV12-4 and J usage is TRBJ2-5; D is unresolved. V was cut by 4 bases and J by 10 bases, with 13 bases left in between. CDR3 length: 12 amino acids. CDR3 nucleotides: TGTGCCAGCAGTTCTACTGCTTGGGTCCAGTACTTC. Protein product: CASSSTAWVQYF.

Many counts were recorded for this clonotype. The chain links TRBV12-3 or TRBV12-4 to TRBJ1-1, with D tentatively TRBD1 (6 bases). This CDR3 is 15 amino acids long. Trimming stripped 6 bases from V and 2 bases from J, with 16 bases between. The chain's CDR3 is CASSRGGGTNTEAFF. As DNA, the CDR3 is TGTGCCAGCAGCCGAGGAGGGGGGACCAACACTGAAGCTTTCTTT.

Many counts were recorded for this clonotype. The CDR3: CASSAYTLREKLFF. CDR3 nucleotide sequence: TGTGCCAGCAGTGCCTACACGCTGAGGGAAAAACTGTTTTTT. The rearrangement links TRBV12-3 or TRBV12-4 to TRBJ1-4; no definite D call. V lost 5 bases to trimming and J lost 8 bases, with 15 bases between them. The CDR3 runs to 14 residues.

The chain has TRBV7-8 and TRBJ2-7, with D tentatively TRBD1 (6 bases). The CDR3 consists of 16 residues. Trimming took 6 bases from V and 1 from J, leaving 19 bases between them. Per the germline V gene, CDR1 is SGHVS and CDR2 is FQNEAQ. In nucleotides, the CDR3 is TGTGCCAGCAGTCCCCCGCCCCTGAGGGGGTCCTACGAGCAGTACTTC. This gives the protein CASSPPPLRGSYEQYF.

The sample holds a few counts of this clonotype. The chain carries TRBV14 and TRBJ2-7; 9 nucleotides match TRBD1. The germline V gene encodes CDR1 SGHDN and CDR2 FVKESK. This CDR3 is built from 15 residues. V lost 7 bases and J lost 0; bases outside the gene matches: 7. CDR3 coding DNA: TGTGCCAGCATTTGGACAGGGGCTAGCTCCTACGAGCAGTACGTC. This gives the protein CASIWTGASSYEQYV.

The V call is TRBV25-1, the J call TRBJ2-7, with D tentatively TRBD1 or TRBD2 (6 bases each). The CDR3 runs to 14 residues. Trimming pared 6 bases from V and 2 bases from J, leaving 14 bases between. Germline values: CDR1 MGHDK, CDR2 SYGVNS. The CDR3: CASRGGHPTYEQYF. CDR3 bases: TGTGCCAGCAGGGGGGGACACCCAACCTACGAGCAGTACTTC.

J is TRBJ2-1 and V is TRBV5-1; D is perhaps TRBD2 (6 bases). This CDR3 is built from 14 residues. V gave up 3 bases and J gave up 8 bases, with 15 bases separating them. CDR1 is SGHRS, CDR2 YFSETQ, per germline. In DNA, the CDR3 is TGCGCCAGCAGCTACGGGGGAGAGGGAGATGAGCAGTTCTTC. Its protein product is CASSYGGEGDEQFF. The variable domain in full, with the rest retrieved from reference TRBV5-1 and TRBJ2-1, is KAGVTQTPRYLIKTRGQQVTLSCSPISGHRSVSWYQQTPGQGLQFLFEYFSETQRNKGNFPGRFSGRQFSNSRSEMNVSTLELGDSALYLCASSYGGEGDEQFFGPGTRLTVL.

The chain has TRBV2 and TRBJ2-1; no firm D call. V was pared by 8 bases and J by 6 bases, with 8 bases between. CDR1 is SNHLY, CDR2 FYNNEI, per germline. CDR3 length: 11 amino acids. In nucleotides, the CDR3 is TGTGCCAGCGGCAGTATCAATGAGCAGTTCTTC. Its protein is CASGSINEQFF.

This clonotype was counted at least ten times. The genes are TRBV29-1 and TRBJ2-3; D might be TRBD2 (6 bases). CDR1 and CDR2 (germline): SQVTM, ANQGSEA. The CDR3 is made up of 15 amino acids. The V gene lost 1 base and the J gene lost 1 base, with 12 bases spanning the gap. CDR3: CSVEVGTFRTDTQYF. The DNA for the CDR3 is TGCAGCGTTGAAGTCGGGACTTTCCGCACAGATACGCAGTATTTT.

This clonotype was seen a few times. This chain uses TRBV7-9 with TRBJ1-1; a weak D match, TRBD1 (5 bases). Trimming shortened V by 5 bases and J by 5 bases, and 9 bases separated the two germline ends. Germline V gives CDR1 SEHNR, CDR2 FQNEAQ (reference sequence). There are 12 residues in the CDR3. As DNA, the CDR3 is TGTGCCAGCAGCGATGGGGGGACTGAAGCTTTCTTT. This translates into CASSDGGTEAFF.